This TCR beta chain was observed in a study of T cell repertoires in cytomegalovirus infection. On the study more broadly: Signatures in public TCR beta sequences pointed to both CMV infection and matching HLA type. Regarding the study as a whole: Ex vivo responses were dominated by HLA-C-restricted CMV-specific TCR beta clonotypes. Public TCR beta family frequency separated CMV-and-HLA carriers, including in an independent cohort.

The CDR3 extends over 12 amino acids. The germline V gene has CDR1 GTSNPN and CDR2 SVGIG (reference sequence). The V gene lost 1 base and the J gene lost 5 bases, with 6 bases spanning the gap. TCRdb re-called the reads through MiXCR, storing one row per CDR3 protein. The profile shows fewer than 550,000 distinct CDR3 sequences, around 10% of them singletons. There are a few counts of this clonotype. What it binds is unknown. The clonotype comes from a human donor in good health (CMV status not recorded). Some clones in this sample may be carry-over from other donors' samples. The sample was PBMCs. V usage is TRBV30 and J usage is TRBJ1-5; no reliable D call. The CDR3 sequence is CAWSANYQPQHF. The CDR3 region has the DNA TGTGCCTGGAGTGCCAATTATCAGCCCCAGCATTTT.